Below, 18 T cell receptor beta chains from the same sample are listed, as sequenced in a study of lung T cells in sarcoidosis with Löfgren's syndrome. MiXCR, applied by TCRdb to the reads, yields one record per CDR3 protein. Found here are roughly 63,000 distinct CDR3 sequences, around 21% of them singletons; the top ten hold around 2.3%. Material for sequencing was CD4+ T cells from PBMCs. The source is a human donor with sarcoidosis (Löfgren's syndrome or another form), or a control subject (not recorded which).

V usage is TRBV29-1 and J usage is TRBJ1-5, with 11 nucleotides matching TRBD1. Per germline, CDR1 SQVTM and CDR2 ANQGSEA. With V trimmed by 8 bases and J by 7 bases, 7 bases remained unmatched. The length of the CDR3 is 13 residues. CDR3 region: CSIRTGGGQPQHF. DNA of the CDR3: TGCAGCATCCGGACAGGGGGCGGACAGCCCCAGCATTTT.

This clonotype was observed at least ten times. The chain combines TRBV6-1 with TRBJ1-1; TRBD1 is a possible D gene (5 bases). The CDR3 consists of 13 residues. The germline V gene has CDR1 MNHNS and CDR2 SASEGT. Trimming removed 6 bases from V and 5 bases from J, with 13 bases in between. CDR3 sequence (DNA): TGTGCCAGCAGGGTATCCGGGGGGACTGAAGCTTTCTTT. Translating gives CASRVSGGTEAFF.

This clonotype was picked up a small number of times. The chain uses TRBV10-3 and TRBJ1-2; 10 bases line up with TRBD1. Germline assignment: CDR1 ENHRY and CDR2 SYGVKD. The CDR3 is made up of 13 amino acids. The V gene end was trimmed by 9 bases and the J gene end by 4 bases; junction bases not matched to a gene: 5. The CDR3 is CAIGQGEGYGYTF. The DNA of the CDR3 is TGTGCCATAGGACAGGGGGAAGGCTATGGCTACACCTTC.

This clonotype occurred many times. CDR3 nucleotide sequence: TGTGCCAACCTGCCGGGTCGAAGCTCCTACGAGCAGTACGTC. It translates to CANLPGRSSYEQYV. V gene TRBV27 combines with J gene TRBJ2-7; D is unresolved. Germline V gene data show CDR1 as MNHEY and CDR2 as SMNVEV (reference sequence). CDR3 length: 14 amino acids. The V end was cut by 10 bases, the J end by 0 bases, with 16 bases between.

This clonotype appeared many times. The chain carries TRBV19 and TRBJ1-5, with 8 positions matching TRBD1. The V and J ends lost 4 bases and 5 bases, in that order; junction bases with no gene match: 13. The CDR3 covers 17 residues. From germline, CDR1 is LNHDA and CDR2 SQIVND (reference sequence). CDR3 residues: CASSNEDRAFNDQPQHF. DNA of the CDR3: TGTGCCAGTAGTAACGAGGACAGGGCATTTAATGATCAGCCCCAGCATTTT.

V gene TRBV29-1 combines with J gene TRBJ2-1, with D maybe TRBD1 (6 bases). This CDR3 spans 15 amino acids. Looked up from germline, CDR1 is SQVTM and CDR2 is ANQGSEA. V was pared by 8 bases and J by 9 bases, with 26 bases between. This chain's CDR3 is CSTRSVAGPGVEQFF. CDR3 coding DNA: TGCAGCACGCGTTCCGTGGCGGGCCCAGGGGTTGAGCAGTTCTTC.

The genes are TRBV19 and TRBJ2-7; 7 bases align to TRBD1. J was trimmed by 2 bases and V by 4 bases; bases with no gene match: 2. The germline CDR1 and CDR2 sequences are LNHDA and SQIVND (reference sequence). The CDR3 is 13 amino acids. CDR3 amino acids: CASSRTGAYEQYF. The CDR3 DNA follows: TGTGCCAGTAGTAGGACAGGTGCCTACGAGCAGTACTTC.

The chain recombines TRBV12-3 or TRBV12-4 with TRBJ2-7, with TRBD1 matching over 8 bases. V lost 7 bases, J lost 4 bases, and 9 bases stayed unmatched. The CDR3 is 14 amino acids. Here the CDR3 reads CASNRQGPGYEQYV. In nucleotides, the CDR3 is TGTGCCAGCAACCGACAGGGGCCGGGGTACGAGCAGTACGTC.

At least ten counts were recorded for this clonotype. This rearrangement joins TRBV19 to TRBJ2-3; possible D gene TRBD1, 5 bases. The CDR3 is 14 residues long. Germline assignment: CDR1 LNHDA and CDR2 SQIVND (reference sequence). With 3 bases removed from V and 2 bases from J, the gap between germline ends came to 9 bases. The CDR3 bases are TGTGCCAGTAGTATGGGGCGGCACACAGATACGCAGTATTTT. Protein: CASSMGRHTDTQYF.

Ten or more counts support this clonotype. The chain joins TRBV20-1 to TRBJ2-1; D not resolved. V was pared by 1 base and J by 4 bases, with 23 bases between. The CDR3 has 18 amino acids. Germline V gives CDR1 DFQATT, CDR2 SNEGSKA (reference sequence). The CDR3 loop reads CSARVPERETPFYNEQFF. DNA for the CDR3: TGCAGTGCTAGAGTACCCGAGCGCGAGACTCCTTTTTACAATGAGCAGTTCTTC.

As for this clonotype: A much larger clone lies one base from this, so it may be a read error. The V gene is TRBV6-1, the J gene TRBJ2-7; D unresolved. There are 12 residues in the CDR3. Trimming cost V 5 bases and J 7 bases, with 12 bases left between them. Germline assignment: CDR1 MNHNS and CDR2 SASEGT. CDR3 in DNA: TGTGCCAGCAGTCCCTGCGTGGGGGAGCAGTACTTC. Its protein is CASSPCVGEQYF.

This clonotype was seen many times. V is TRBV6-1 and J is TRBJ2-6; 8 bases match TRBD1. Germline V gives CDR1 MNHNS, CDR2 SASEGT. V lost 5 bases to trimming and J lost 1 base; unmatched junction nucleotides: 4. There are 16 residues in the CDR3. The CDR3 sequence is CASSPTGGSGANVLTF. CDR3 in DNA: TGTGCCAGCAGTCCCACAGGGGGATCTGGGGCCAACGTCCTGACTTTC.

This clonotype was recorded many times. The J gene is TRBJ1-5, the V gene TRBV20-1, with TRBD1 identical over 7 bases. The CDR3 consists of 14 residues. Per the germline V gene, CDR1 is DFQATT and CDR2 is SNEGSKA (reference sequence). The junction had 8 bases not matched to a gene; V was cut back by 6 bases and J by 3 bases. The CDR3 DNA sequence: TGCAGTGCGCGCCACAGGGGAGTCAATCAGCCCCAGCATTTT. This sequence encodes CSARHRGVNQPQHF.

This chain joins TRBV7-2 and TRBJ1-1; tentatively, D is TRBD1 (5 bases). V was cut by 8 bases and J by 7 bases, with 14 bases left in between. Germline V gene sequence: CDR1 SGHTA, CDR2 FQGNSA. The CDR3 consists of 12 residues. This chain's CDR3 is CASFQGGNEAFF. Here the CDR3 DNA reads TGTGCCAGCTTTCAGGGAGGTAATGAAGCTTTCTTT.

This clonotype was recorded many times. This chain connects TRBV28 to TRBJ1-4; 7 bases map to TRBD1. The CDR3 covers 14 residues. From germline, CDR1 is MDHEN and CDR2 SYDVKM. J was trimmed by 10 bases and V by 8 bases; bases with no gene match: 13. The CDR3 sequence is CASDDRAPFGKLFF. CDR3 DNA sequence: TGTGCCAGCGACGACAGGGCGCCCTTTGGAAAACTGTTTTTT. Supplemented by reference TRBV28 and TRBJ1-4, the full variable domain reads DVKVTQSSRYLVKRTGEKVFLECVQDMDHENMFWYRQDPGLGLRLIYFSYDVKMKEKGDIPEGYSVSREKKERFSLILESASTNQTSMYLCASDDRAPFGKLFFGSGTQLSVL.

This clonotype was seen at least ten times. CDR3 in DNA: TGTGCCAGCAGCTACGGCCCCACCGGGGAGCTGTTTTTT. Translated: CASSYGPTGELFF. The J gene is TRBJ2-2, the V gene TRBV6-1; no clear D. The CDR3 is 13 amino acids. Trimming pared 6 bases from V and 4 bases from J, leaving 9 bases between. Germline lookup yields CDR1 MNHNS and CDR2 SASEGT.

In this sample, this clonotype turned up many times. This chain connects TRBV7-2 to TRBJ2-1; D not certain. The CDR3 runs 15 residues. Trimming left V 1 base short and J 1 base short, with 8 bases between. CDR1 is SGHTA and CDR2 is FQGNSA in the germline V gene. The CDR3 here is CASSLGAPSYNEQFF. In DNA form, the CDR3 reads TGTGCCAGCAGCTTAGGGGCGCCGTCCTACAATGAGCAGTTCTTC.

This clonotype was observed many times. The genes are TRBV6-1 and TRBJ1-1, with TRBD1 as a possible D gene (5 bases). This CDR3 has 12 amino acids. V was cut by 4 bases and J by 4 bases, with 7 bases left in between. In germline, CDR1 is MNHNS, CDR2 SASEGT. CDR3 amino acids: CASSAQGTEAFF. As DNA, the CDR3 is TGTGCCAGCAGTGCCCAGGGCACTGAAGCTTTCTTT.